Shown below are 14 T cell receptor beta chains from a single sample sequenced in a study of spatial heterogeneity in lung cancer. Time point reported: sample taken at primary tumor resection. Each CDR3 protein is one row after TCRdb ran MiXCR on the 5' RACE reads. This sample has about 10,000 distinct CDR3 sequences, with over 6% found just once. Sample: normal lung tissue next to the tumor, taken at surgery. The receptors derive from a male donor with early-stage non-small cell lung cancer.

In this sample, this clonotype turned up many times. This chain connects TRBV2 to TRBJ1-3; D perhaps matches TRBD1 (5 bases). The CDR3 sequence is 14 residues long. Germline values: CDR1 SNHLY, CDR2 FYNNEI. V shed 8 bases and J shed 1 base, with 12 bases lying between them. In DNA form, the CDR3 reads TGTGCCAGCTTTGACAGTACGTCTGGAAACACCATATATTTT. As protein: CASFDSTSGNTIYF.

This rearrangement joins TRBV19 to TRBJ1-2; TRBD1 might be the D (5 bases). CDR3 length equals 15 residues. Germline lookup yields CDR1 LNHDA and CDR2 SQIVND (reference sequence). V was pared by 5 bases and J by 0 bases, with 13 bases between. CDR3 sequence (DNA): TGTGCCAGTAGTCCTCGGGGCACAGCTAACTATGGCTACACCTTC. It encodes CASSPRGTANYGYTF.

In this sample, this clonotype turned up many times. CDR3 protein: CAWRSRAGGETQYF. CDR3 nucleotides: TGTGCCTGGAGGTCAAGGGCTGGGGGGGAGACCCAGTACTTC. The chain is built from TRBV30 and TRBJ2-5, with a tentative D call TRBD2 (6 bases). CDR1 is GTSNPN, CDR2 SVGIG, per germline (reference sequence). Deletions cut 3 bases from V and 5 bases from J, with 16 bases between. This CDR3 is built from 14 residues.

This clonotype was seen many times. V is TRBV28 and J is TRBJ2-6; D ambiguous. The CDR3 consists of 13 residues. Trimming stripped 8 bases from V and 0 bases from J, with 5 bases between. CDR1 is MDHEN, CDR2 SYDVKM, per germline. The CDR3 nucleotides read TGTGCCAGCCATAGCTCTGGGGCCAACGTCCTGACTTTC. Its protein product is CASHSSGANVLTF.

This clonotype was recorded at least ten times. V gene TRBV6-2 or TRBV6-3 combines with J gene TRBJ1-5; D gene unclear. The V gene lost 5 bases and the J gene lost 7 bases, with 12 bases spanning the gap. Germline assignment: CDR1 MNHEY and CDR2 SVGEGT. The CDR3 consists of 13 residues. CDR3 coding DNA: TGTGCCAGCAGTAGTAGAGAGGGCCAGCCCCAGCATTTT. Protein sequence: CASSSREGQPQHF.

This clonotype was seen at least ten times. CDR3 sequence (DNA): TGTGCCAGCAGCCCCCGGACTAGCGGGAGAGAGACCCAGTACTTC. Translated, it gives CASSPRTSGRETQYF. The rearrangement uses TRBV9 and TRBJ2-5; 13 bases agree with TRBD2. The CDR3 is 15 amino acids. In germline, CDR1 is SGDLS, CDR2 YYNGEE. Trimming cost V 4 bases and J 4 bases; bases outside gene matches: 4.

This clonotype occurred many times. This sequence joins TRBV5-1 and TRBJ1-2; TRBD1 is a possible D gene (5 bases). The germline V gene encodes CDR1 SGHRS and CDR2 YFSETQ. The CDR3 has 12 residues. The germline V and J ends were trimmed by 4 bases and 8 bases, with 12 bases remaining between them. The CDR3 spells CASSAGTEGYTF. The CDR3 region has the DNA TGCGCCAGCAGCGCCGGGACGGAAGGCTACACCTTC.

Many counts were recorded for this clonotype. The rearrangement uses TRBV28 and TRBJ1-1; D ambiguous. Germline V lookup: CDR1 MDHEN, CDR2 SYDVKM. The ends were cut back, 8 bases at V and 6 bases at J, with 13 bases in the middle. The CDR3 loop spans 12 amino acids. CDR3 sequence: CASRELAAEAFF. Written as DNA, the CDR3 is TGTGCCAGCCGGGAACTCGCGGCTGAAGCTTTCTTT.

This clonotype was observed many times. Here the CDR3 DNA reads TGTGCCAGCAGCTTAATTGGGCTCTATGGAAATGAGCAGTTCTTC. Encoded protein: CASSLIGLYGNEQFF. The chain combines TRBV7-9 with TRBJ2-1; D is uncertain. Looked up from germline, CDR1 is SEHNR and CDR2 is FQNEAQ (reference sequence). This CDR3 region has 15 residues. V lost 2 bases and J lost 7, with 15 bases in between.

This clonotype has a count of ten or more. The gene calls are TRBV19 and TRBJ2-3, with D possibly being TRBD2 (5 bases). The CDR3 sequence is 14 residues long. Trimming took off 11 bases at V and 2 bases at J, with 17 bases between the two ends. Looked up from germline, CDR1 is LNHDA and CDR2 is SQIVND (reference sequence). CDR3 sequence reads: CAARGGRSTDTQYF. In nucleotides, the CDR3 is TGTGCCGCCAGAGGAGGACGTTCCACAGATACGCAGTATTTT.

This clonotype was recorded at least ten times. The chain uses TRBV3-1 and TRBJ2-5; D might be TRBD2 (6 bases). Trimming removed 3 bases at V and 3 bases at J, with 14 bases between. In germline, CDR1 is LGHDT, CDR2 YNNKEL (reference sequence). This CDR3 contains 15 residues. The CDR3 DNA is TGTGCCAGCAGCCAGCGGGGACCATTGAAAGAGACCCAGTACTTC. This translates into CASSQRGPLKETQYF.

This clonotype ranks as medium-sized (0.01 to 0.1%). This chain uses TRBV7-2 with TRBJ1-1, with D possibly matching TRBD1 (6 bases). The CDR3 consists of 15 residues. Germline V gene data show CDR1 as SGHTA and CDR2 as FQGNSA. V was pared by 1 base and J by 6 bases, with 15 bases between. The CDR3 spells CASSLGGPGAAEAFF. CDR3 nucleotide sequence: TGTGCCAGCAGCTTAGGCGGTCCGGGGGCGGCTGAAGCTTTCTTT.

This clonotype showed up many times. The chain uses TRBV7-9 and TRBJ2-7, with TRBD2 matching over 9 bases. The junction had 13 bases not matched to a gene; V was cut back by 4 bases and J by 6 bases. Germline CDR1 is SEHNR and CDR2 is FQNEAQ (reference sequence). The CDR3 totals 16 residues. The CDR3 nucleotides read TGTGCCAGCAGCTCAATATTTAGCGGGAGATTCAGCGAGCAGTACTTC. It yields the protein CASSSIFSGRFSEQYF.

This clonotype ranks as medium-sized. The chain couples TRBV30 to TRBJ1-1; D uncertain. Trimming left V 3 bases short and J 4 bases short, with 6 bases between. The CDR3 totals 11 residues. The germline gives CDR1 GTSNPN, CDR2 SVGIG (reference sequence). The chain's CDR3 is CAWRSSTEAFF. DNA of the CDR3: TGTGCCTGGAGGTCCAGCACTGAAGCTTTCTTT.